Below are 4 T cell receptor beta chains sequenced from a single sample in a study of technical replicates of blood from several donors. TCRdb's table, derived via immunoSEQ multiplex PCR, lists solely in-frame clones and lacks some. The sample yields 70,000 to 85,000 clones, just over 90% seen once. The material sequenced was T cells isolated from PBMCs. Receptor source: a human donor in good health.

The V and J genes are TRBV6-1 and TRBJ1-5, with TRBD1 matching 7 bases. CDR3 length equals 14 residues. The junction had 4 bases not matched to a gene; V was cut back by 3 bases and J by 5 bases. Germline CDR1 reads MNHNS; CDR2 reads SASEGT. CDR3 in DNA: TGTGCCAGCAGTGACAAGGGGGCGTATCAGCCCCAGCATTTT. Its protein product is CASSDKGAYQPQHF.

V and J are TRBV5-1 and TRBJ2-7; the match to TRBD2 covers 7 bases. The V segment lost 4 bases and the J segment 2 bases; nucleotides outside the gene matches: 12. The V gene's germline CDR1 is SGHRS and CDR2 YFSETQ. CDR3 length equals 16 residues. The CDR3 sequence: CASSPGVVGTTYEQYF. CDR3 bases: TGCGCCAGCAGCCCTGGTGTCGTCGGGACTACCTACGAGCAGTACTTC.

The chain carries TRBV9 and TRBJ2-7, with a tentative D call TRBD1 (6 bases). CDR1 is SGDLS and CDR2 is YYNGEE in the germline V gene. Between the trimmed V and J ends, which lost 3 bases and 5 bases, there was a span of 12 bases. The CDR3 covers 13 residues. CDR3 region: CASSGAGVHEQYF. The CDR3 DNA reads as TGTGCCAGCAGCGGGGCAGGGGTCCACGAGCAGTACTTC. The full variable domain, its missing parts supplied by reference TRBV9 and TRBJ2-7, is DSGVTQTPKHLITATGQRVTLRCSPRSGDLSVYWYQQSLDQGLQFLIQYYNGEERAKGNILERFSAQQFPDLHSELNLSSLELGDSALYFCASSGAGVHEQYFGPGTRLTVT.

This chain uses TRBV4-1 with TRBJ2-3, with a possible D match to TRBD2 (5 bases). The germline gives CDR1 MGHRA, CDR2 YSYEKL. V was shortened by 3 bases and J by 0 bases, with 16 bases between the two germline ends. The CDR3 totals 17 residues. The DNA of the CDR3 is TGCGCCAGCAGCCAGGAGGACTCAACCTCTAGCACAGATACGCAGTATTTT. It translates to CASSQEDSTSSTDTQYF.